This T cell receptor beta chain stems from a study of shared clonotypes between healthy human individuals. TCRdb's copy holds only in-frame clones and misses some; the assay was immunoSEQ multiplex PCR. The sample lists 2 million or so clones; 90% to 95% were seen once. V gave up 7 bases and J gave up 8 bases, with 12 bases separating them. Germline CDR1 is SQVTM and CDR2 is ANQGSEA. CDR3 size: 11 residues. The chain carries TRBV29-1 and TRBJ2-4; the D gene could be TRBD1 or TRBD2 (5 bases each). What was sequenced was naive CD4+ T cells sorted from blood. Stated subset: CD45RA+ positively selected. This receptor was obtained from a man younger than 35 in good health. The chain's CDR3 is CSGQRGDIQYF. The CDR3 DNA is TGCAGCGGCCAGCGAGGGGACATTCAGTACTTC.